This is a list of T cell receptor beta chains from one sample in a study of blood T cell repertoires in COVID-19. Assay used: immunoSEQ multiplex PCR; TCRdb lists only in-frame clones, some missing. This table holds about 670,000 clones, 85% to 90% found once. Specimen: peripheral blood. The receptor set was obtained from a woman aged 18-29 years with acute or convalescent COVID-19. The CDR3 runs from the conserved cysteine through the conserved F or W.

J gene	V gene	CDR3 protein
TRBJ2-1	TRBV5-1	CASSYPVRQAYNEQFF
TRBJ2-1	TRBV5-1	CASSSGTSLGEQFF
TRBJ2-7	TRBV7-2	CASSLEDGAYEQYF
TRBJ1-5	TRBV4-1	CASSPPRQGGTNQPQHF
TRBJ2-7	TRBV5-6	CASSVAGTPYEQYF
TRBJ1-1	TRBV2	CASSLGQKNTEAFF
TRBJ1-3	TRBV6-2/TRBV6-3	CASSPAGARSGNTIYF
TRBJ1-2	TRBV12-5	CASGQGQGYYGYTF
TRBJ1-2	TRBV24-1	CATSDSDGIYGYTF
TRBJ2-2	TRBV4-1	CASSQTSGGDGELFF
TRBJ2-5	TRBV5-1	CASSSGVAGGSQETQYF
TRBJ2-7	TRBV12-5	CASGLGASGAGRQYF
TRBJ1-4	TRBV6-5	CASSYGGTDNEKLFF
TRBJ1-2	TRBV5-5	CASSLTVYYGYTF
TRBJ1-2	TRBV2	CASGSGGRIYGYTF
TRBJ1-4	TRBV9	CASSGGSNEKLFF
TRBJ1-4	TRBV5-1	CASSSMTGFDEKLFF
TRBJ1-6	TRBV18	CASSGRGTGGSSYNSPLHF
TRBJ1-6	TRBV7-2	CASRLTGTSNSPLHF
TRBJ2-3	TRBV19	CASSWRASTDTQYF
TRBJ1-4	TRBV14	CASSHRAVGQGATNEKLFF
TRBJ2-2	TRBV10-3	CAIRSGGKTGELFF
TRBJ1-5	TRBV2	CASRPGMNQPQHF
TRBJ2-1	TRBV24-1	CATSLGESYNEQFF
TRBJ1-1	TRBV21-1	CASSKDPSGTLEVNTEAFF
TRBJ1-1	TRBV6-4	CASSDSGTDEAFF
TRBJ1-4	TRBV5-1	CASSLGGVGEKLFF
TRBJ1-1	TRBV9	CASSVEGAEAEAFF
TRBJ2-5	TRBV5-1	CASSLSAPLNRLAGEETQYF
TRBJ2-7	TRBV18	CASSPSGGEQYF
TRBJ2-3	TRBV4-2	CASSQAPTGADTQYF
TRBJ2-7	TRBV6-5	CASSPTELLEQYF
TRBJ2-2	TRBV6-4	CASSDPPAGELFF
TRBJ1-2	TRBV7-9	CASSSNNYGYTF
TRBJ2-7	TRBV29-1	CSVEATSGYEQYF
TRBJ1-6	TRBV19	CASSSVSVSWGTGRGSSPLHF
TRBJ1-2	TRBV29-1	CSVERGQGGVLNYGYTF
TRBJ2-7	TRBV29-1	CSVGQGAGEQYF
TRBJ1-4	TRBV5-1	CASRAGTGGTRNEKLFF
TRBJ2-1	TRBV3-1/TRBV3-2	CASSPFAEGTGTVYNEQFF
TRBJ1-2	TRBV10-3	CAISLFRDRGISYGYTF
TRBJ1-1	TRBV4-1	CASSRGQGAGWTEAFF
TRBJ2-7	TRBV10-3	CAISESAASYEQYF
TRBJ2-6	TRBV29-1	CSVSSPGANVLTF
TRBJ1-2	TRBV27	CASSSSGGSGYTF
TRBJ1-5	TRBV19	CASSDTSGEWSNQPQHF
TRBJ2-1	TRBV7-8	CASSSILAGYSYNEQFF
TRBJ2-1	TRBV6-2/TRBV6-3	CASRYLRGFLYNEQFF
TRBJ1-2	TRBV24-1	CATSDFRGLHHGYTF
TRBJ1-2	TRBV4-1	CASSFPDREGGYTF
TRBJ1-1	TRBV7-2	CASSYTGIEAFF